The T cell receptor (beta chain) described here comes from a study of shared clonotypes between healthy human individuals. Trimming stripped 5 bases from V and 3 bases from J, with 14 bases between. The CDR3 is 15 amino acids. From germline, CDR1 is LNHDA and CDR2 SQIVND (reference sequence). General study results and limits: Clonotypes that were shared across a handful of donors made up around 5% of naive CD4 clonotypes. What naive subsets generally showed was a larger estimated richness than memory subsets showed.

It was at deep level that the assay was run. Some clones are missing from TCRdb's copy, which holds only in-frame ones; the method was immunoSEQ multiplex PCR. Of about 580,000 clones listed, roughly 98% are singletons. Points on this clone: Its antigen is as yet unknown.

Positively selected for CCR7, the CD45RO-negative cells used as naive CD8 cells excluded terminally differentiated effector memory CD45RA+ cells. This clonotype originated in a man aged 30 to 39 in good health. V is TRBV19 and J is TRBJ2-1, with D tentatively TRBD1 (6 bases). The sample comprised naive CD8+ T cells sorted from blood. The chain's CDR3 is CASSLLLTGYNEQFF. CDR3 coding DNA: TGTGCCAGTAGTTTATTATTGACAGGCTACAATGAGCAGTTCTTC.